This is a list of T cell receptor beta chains from one sample in a study of response to subunit inactivated influenza vaccine. TCRdb redid the calling of the RT-PCR reads with MiXCR, one entry per CDR3 protein. Among 500,000 or so distinct CDR3 sequences, approximately 11% were seen once, and the ten largest hold about an eighth. Sequencing was performed on PBMCs from blood, taken about 6 weeks after vaccination. The receptors shown here come from a man aged 45-60 years who received an inactivated influenza vaccine. CDR3s include the opening cysteine and the closing phenylalanine or tryptophan. Fields, in order: CDR3 protein, CDR3 DNA, clone size, J gene, D gene, V gene. A D gene is named only where the DNA matches it firmly. Size tells how often a clone was seen (once, few, many) or the class of an expanded clone, and some rows leave it out.

CDR3aa: CASSLAILAGGPYEQYF
CDR3nt: TGTGCCAGCAGCTTAGCGATACTAGCGGGGGGGCCCTACGAGCAGTACTTC
abundance: many
j_gene: TRBJ2-7
d_gene: TRBD2
v_gene: TRBV7-2

CDR3aa: CATQDRDTQYF
CDR3nt: TGTGCCACGCAGGACCGAGATACGCAGTATTTT
abundance: many
j_gene: TRBJ2-3
d_gene: -
v_gene: TRBV19

CDR3aa: CASSSDGPLHF
CDR3nt: TGCGCCAGCAGCTCCGATGGACCCCTCCACTTT
abundance: few
j_gene: TRBJ1-6
d_gene: -
v_gene: TRBV5-1

CDR3aa: CASRREGLNEQFF
CDR3nt: TGTGCCAGCAGACGGGAGGGCCTGAATGAGCAGTTCTTC
abundance: -
j_gene: TRBJ2-1
d_gene: TRBD2
v_gene: TRBV9

CDR3aa: CASSYGLAAYEQYF
CDR3nt: TGTGCCAGCAGTTACGGACTAGCGGCATACGAGCAGTACTTC
abundance: -
j_gene: TRBJ2-7
d_gene: TRBD2
v_gene: TRBV6-2/TRBV6-3

CDR3aa: CASSQDRAGNTIYF
CDR3nt: TGCGCCAGCAGCCAGGACAGGGCTGGAAACACCATATATTTT
abundance: -
j_gene: TRBJ1-3
d_gene: TRBD1
v_gene: TRBV5-1

CDR3aa: CASRAGNGDEQFF
CDR3nt: TGTGCCAGCAGGGCAGGGAATGGCGATGAGCAGTTCTTC
abundance: -
j_gene: TRBJ2-1
d_gene: -
v_gene: TRBV12-3/TRBV12-4

CDR3aa: CASSTRGMGTEAFF
CDR3nt: TGTGCCAGCAGTACCCGGGGGATGGGCACTGAAGCTTTCTTT
abundance: few
j_gene: TRBJ1-1
d_gene: -
v_gene: TRBV12-3/TRBV12-4

CDR3aa: CSVKQGKDTEAFF
CDR3nt: TGCAGCGTTAAACAGGGAAAGGACACTGAAGCTTTCTTT
abundance: few
j_gene: TRBJ1-1
d_gene: -
v_gene: TRBV29-1

CDR3aa: CASSRHLINNEQFF
CDR3nt: TGTGCCAGCAGCCGTCACCTAATCAACAATGAGCAGTTCTTC
abundance: -
j_gene: TRBJ2-1
d_gene: -
v_gene: TRBV6-1

CDR3aa: CSARALAGGLNNEQFF
CDR3nt: TGCAGTGCTAGAGCCTTAGCGGGGGGACTTAACAATGAGCAGTTCTTC
abundance: few
j_gene: TRBJ2-1
d_gene: TRBD2
v_gene: TRBV20-1

CDR3aa: CSVEEAHNYGYTF
CDR3nt: TGCAGCGTTGAAGAAGCTCACAACTATGGCTACACCTTC
abundance: -
j_gene: TRBJ1-2
d_gene: -
v_gene: TRBV29-1

CDR3aa: CASSFAQGYIMKFF
CDR3nt: TGCGCCAGCAGCTTCGCGCAGGGCTATATTATGAAGTTCTTC
abundance: many
j_gene: TRBJ2-1
d_gene: -
v_gene: TRBV5-1

CDR3aa: CASSQTGGGSQPQHF
CDR3nt: TGCGCCAGCAGCCAAACAGGGGGTGGAAGTCAGCCCCAGCATTTT
abundance: few
j_gene: TRBJ1-5
d_gene: TRBD1
v_gene: TRBV4-3

CDR3aa: CASSISGTSEETQYF
CDR3nt: TGCGCCAGCAGCATTTCCGGGACTAGCGAAGAGACCCAGTACTTC
abundance: few
j_gene: TRBJ2-5
d_gene: TRBD2
v_gene: TRBV5-1

CDR3aa: CASSHLSSGQSYEQYF
CDR3nt: TGTGCCAGCAGCCATCTCTCTAGCGGGCAATCCTACGAGCAGTACTTC
abundance: -
j_gene: TRBJ2-7
d_gene: TRBD2
v_gene: TRBV3-1

CDR3aa: CASRGYGETQYF
CDR3nt: TGTGCCAGCAGAGGGTATGGAGAGACCCAGTACTTC
abundance: -
j_gene: TRBJ2-5
d_gene: -
v_gene: TRBV6-6

CDR3aa: CASSPRPGTGGYEQYF
CDR3nt: TGTGCCAGCTCACCCCGTCCCGGGACAGGGGGCTACGAGCAGTACTTC
abundance: -
j_gene: TRBJ2-7
d_gene: TRBD1
v_gene: TRBV18

CDR3aa: CASSLSITGGSPLHF
CDR3nt: TGTGCCAGCAGTTTGAGTATTACAGGGGGATCACCCCTCCACTTT
abundance: -
j_gene: TRBJ1-6
d_gene: TRBD1
v_gene: TRBV12-3/TRBV12-4

CDR3aa: CASNLISSFFADTQYF
CDR3nt: TGTGCCAGCAATCTTATTTCCAGTTTTTTCGCAGATACGCAGTATTTT
abundance: -
j_gene: TRBJ2-3
d_gene: -
v_gene: TRBV5-6

CDR3aa: CASSLRGVGTGELFF
CDR3nt: TGTGCCAGCAGTTTGCGGGGGGTCGGCACCGGGGAGCTGTTTTTT
abundance: -
j_gene: TRBJ2-2
d_gene: TRBD2
v_gene: TRBV12-3/TRBV12-4

CDR3aa: CASSPWTSGALGNEQFF
CDR3nt: TGTGCCAGCAGCCCATGGACTAGCGGGGCTTTGGGCAATGAGCAGTTCTTC
abundance: -
j_gene: TRBJ2-1
d_gene: TRBD2
v_gene: TRBV7-6

CDR3aa: CASSELGGRYNEQFF
CDR3nt: TGCGCCAGCAGTGAGTTAGGCGGGCGGTACAATGAGCAGTTCTTC
abundance: many
j_gene: TRBJ2-1
d_gene: -
v_gene: TRBV10-2

CDR3aa: CASSRGQGNSGANVLTF
CDR3nt: TGCGCCAGCAGCCGCGGACAGGGTAACTCTGGGGCCAACGTCCTGACTTTC
abundance: few
j_gene: TRBJ2-6
d_gene: TRBD1
v_gene: TRBV4-3

CDR3aa: CASSSLRDTSSYEQYF
CDR3nt: TGTGCCAGCAGCTCCCTCCGGGACACTAGCTCCTACGAGCAGTACTTC
abundance: many
j_gene: TRBJ2-7
d_gene: -
v_gene: TRBV7-9

CDR3aa: CSVLQGAYEQYF
CDR3nt: TGCAGCGTTCTTCAGGGAGCCTACGAGCAGTACTTC
abundance: few
j_gene: TRBJ2-7
d_gene: -
v_gene: TRBV29-1

CDR3aa: CASRQRLAGHTQYF
CDR3nt: TGTGCCAGCAGACAAAGACTTGCCGGACATACGCAGTATTTT
abundance: -
j_gene: TRBJ2-3
d_gene: -
v_gene: TRBV6-2/TRBV6-3

CDR3aa: CASSLITGHEQYF
CDR3nt: TGTGCCAGCAGTTTAATTACAGGTCACGAGCAGTACTTC
abundance: -
j_gene: TRBJ2-7
d_gene: -
v_gene: TRBV28

CDR3aa: CASSESKRDRGPSEQFF
CDR3nt: TGTGCCAGCAGTGAATCGAAAAGGGACAGGGGTCCATCCGAGCAGTTCTTC
abundance: few
j_gene: TRBJ2-1
d_gene: TRBD1
v_gene: TRBV25-1

CDR3aa: CASSLRRVKHNEQFF
CDR3nt: TGTGCCAGCAGCTTGAGGAGGGTCAAACACAATGAGCAGTTCTTC
abundance: -
j_gene: TRBJ2-1
d_gene: -
v_gene: TRBV5-6

CDR3aa: CATSRLADVGIETQYF
CDR3nt: TGTGCCACCAGCAGACTCGCAGACGTGGGAATAGAGACCCAGTACTTC
abundance: few
j_gene: TRBJ2-5
d_gene: -
v_gene: TRBV15

CDR3aa: CASSLNREETQYF
CDR3nt: TGTGCCAGCAGCTTAAACAGGGAAGAGACCCAGTACTTC
abundance: many
j_gene: TRBJ2-5
d_gene: -
v_gene: TRBV7-6

CDR3aa: CASSVDSANTGELFF
CDR3nt: TGTGCCAGCAGCGTAGATAGTGCGAACACCGGGGAGCTGTTTTTT
abundance: -
j_gene: TRBJ2-2
d_gene: -
v_gene: TRBV9

CDR3aa: CASSLPFPQDSYEQYF
CDR3nt: TGTGCCAGCAGCTTACCCTTCCCACAGGACTCCTACGAGCAGTACTTC
abundance: -
j_gene: TRBJ2-7
d_gene: -
v_gene: TRBV7-9

CDR3aa: CSVELAGEESYEQYF
CDR3nt: TGCAGCGTTGAGCTAGCGGGAGAGGAAAGTTACGAGCAGTACTTC
abundance: -
j_gene: TRBJ2-7
d_gene: TRBD2
v_gene: TRBV29-1

CDR3aa: CASSPYTGVETQYF
CDR3nt: TGTGCCAGCAGCCCGTACACAGGGGTAGAGACCCAGTACTTC
abundance: few
j_gene: TRBJ2-5
d_gene: TRBD1
v_gene: TRBV7-9

CDR3aa: CASIASWGEQFF
CDR3nt: TGTGCCAGTATCGCTAGCTGGGGTGAGCAGTTCTTC
abundance: few
j_gene: TRBJ2-1
d_gene: -
v_gene: TRBV19

CDR3aa: CSVAFTGTGGHEQYF
CDR3nt: TGCAGCGTTGCCTTCACCGGGACAGGGGGCCACGAGCAGTACTTC
abundance: few
j_gene: TRBJ2-7
d_gene: TRBD1
v_gene: TRBV29-1

CDR3aa: CSAFNQETQYF
CDR3nt: TGCAGTGCTTTTAATCAAGAGACCCAGTACTTC
abundance: once
j_gene: TRBJ2-5
d_gene: -
v_gene: TRBV20-1

CDR3aa: CASGREQFF
CDR3nt: TGTGCCAGCGGGAGGGAGCAGTTCTTC
abundance: -
j_gene: TRBJ2-1
d_gene: -
v_gene: TRBV6-2/TRBV6-3